These 32 T cell receptor beta chains originate from one sample sequenced in a study of cytomegalovirus exposure and HLA in healthy donors. Vbeta (60) and Jbeta (13) primers were used in the PCR. Using immunoSEQ multiplex PCR, the repertoire was profiled, and TCRdb retains in-frame clones only, with some absent. The sample includes approximately 54,000 clones, 82% seen only once; the top ten take approximately 2.8%. Sequencing used PBMCs. The source is a woman aged 18-29 years in good health and CMV-seronegative.

V is TRBV18 and J is TRBJ1-1; D not certain. Per germline, CDR1 KGHSH and CDR2 LQKENI. The CDR3 length is 14 residues. The ends were cut back, 4 bases at V and 4 bases at J, with 13 bases in the middle. The CDR3 sequence: CASSQDRVGTEAFF. The CDR3 DNA follows: TGTGCCAGCTCACAGGATCGGGTGGGCACTGAAGCTTTCTTT.

CDR3 DNA sequence: TGTGCCAGCAGGGCCCGCGGGACAGGGACCGGGGAGCTGTTTTTT. It is translated as CASRARGTGTGELFF. The rearrangement joins TRBV9 to TRBJ2-2; 9 positions agree with TRBD1. The CDR3 has 15 amino acids. Germline V CDR1 and CDR2: SGDLS, YYNGEE. Germline trimming cut 5 bases from V and 5 bases from J; bases unmatched to any gene: 7.

The gene calls are TRBV27 and TRBJ1-1, with 8 nucleotides matching TRBD1. The CDR3 contains 13 residues. After removal of 5 bases from V and 5 bases from J, the junction contained 4 bases not matched to a gene. The germline V gene encodes CDR1 MNHEY and CDR2 SMNVEV (reference sequence). CDR3 DNA: TGTGCCAGCAGTCTAACAGGGGGTACTGAAGCTTTCTTT. Encoded protein: CASSLTGGTEAFF.

The chain carries TRBV13 and TRBJ2-5; D possibly corresponds to TRBD1 (5 bases). The end of the DNA aligns better with TRBJ2-7, so the J call may be wrong. The CDR3 has 14 amino acids. CDR1 is PRHDT, CDR2 FYEKMQ, per germline (reference sequence). DNA of the CDR3: TGTGCCAGCCGCGATAGCAGGGCGGCGTACGAGCAGTACTTC. This sequence encodes CASRDSRAAYEQYF.

This clone was detected once. The chain couples TRBV5-6 to TRBJ2-5, with D tentatively TRBD2 (6 bases). V was trimmed by 7 bases and J by 4 bases, leaving 23 bases between them. The CDR3 spans 16 residues. Germline assignment: CDR1 SGHDT and CDR2 YYEEEE. Written as DNA, the CDR3 is TGTGCCAGCCACTCTTACGCACCGGGAGTTGTAGAGACCCAGTACTTC. As protein: CASHSYAPGVVETQYF.

The V call is TRBV20-1, the J call TRBJ2-5, with D unresolved. The CDR3 is 11 residues long. Trimming stripped 1 base from V and 5 bases from J, with 5 bases between. Germline CDR1 reads DFQATT; CDR2 reads SNEGSKA (reference sequence). CDR3 loop: CSARGPETQYF. The CDR3 nucleotides are TGCAGTGCTAGAGGGCCCGAGACCCAGTACTTC.

The CDR3 nucleotides are TGTGCCAGCAGTTGGGACTGGAACACTGAAGCTTTCTTT. As protein: CASSWDWNTEAFF. V and J are TRBV28 and TRBJ1-1, with D possibly matching TRBD1 (5 bases). CDR1 and CDR2 from the germline V gene are MDHEN and SYDVKM. Trimming took 4 bases from V and 1 from J, leaving 7 bases between them. This CDR3 contains 13 residues.

This rearrangement joins TRBV9 to TRBJ1-5; D is possibly TRBD1 (6 bases). Trimming took 0 bases from V and 1 from J, leaving 8 bases between them. Germline V gene lookup returns CDR1 SGDLS and CDR2 YYNGEE. The CDR3 is made up of 15 amino acids. CDR3 coding DNA: TGTGCCAGCAGCGTAGCAGGGGACAGCAATCAGCCCCAGCATTTT. As protein: CASSVAGDSNQPQHF.

This rearrangement joins TRBV6-4 to TRBJ2-5, with 8 bases identical to TRBD1. CDR1 MRHNA and CDR2 SNTAGT come from the germline V gene. There are 15 residues in the CDR3. Trimming cost V 6 bases and J 2 bases; bases outside gene matches: 8. The CDR3 loop is CASSAGQGGQETQYF. The CDR3 nucleotides are TGTGCCAGCAGCGCAGGACAGGGAGGACAAGAGACCCAGTACTTC.

This chain uses TRBV11-2 with TRBJ2-7; D is unresolved. The CDR3 extends over 13 amino acids. The germline V gene has CDR1 SGHAT and CDR2 FQNNGV. Trimming took off 6 bases at V and 9 bases at J, with 18 bases between the two ends. CDR3 residues: CASSPGLPSGQYF. The DNA of the CDR3 is TGTGCCAGCAGTCCGGGTCTACCGTCCGGGCAGTACTTC.

On this clone itself: The germline gene is not matched at one end of the junction; a read error may be the cause. This rearrangement joins TRBV28 to TRBJ2-7, with TRBD2 identical over 12 bases. Per germline, CDR1 MDHEN and CDR2 SYDVKM. The CDR3 spans 15 residues. The CDR3 DNA sequence: TGTGCCAGCACTTTAGGGACTAGCGGGTCCTACGAGCAGTACTTC. This encodes CASTLGTSGSYEQYF. Full variable domain (rest looked up from reference TRBV28 and TRBJ2-7): DVKVTQSSRYLVKRTGEKVFLECVQDMDHENMFWYRQDPGLGLRLIYFSYDVKMKEKGDIPEGYSVSREKKERFSLILESASTNQTSMYLCASTLGTSGSYEQYFGPGTRLTVT.

In its sample, this clone was seen a few times. The genes are TRBV19 and TRBJ1-2; a weak D match, TRBD1 (5 bases). Germline V lookup: CDR1 LNHDA, CDR2 SQIVND (reference sequence). CDR3 size: 11 residues. V lost 7 bases, J lost 6 bases, and 9 bases lay in between. CDR3 nucleotide sequence: TGTGCCAGTACGGGGGACGATGGCTACACCTTC. The encoded protein is CASTGDDGYTF.

The chain recombines TRBV5-8 with TRBJ2-6; D might be TRBD1 (5 bases). Trimming left V 2 bases short and J 4 bases short, with 10 bases between. The CDR3 length is 15 residues. Germline V gene lookup returns CDR1 SGHTS and CDR2 YDEGEE. The CDR3 region is CASSLRGMGANVLTF. The CDR3 nucleotides are TGTGCCAGCAGCTTAAGGGGCATGGGGGCCAACGTCCTGACTTTC.

V is TRBV28 and J is TRBJ2-7; 14 bases line up with TRBD2. This CDR3 spans 14 amino acids. V trimming: 8 bases; J trimming: 4 bases; junction bases outside the gene matches: 4. Germline CDR1 reads MDHEN; CDR2 reads SYDVKM. The CDR3 nucleotides are TGTGCCAGCGGGACTAGCGGGAGTTTGTACGAGCAGTACTTC. This gives the protein CASGTSGSLYEQYF.

The chain couples TRBV18 to TRBJ2-7; 8 positions match TRBD1. This CDR3 is built from 15 residues. After removal of 3 bases from V and 6 bases from J, the junction contained 10 bases not matched to a gene. CDR1 is KGHSH, CDR2 LQKENI, per germline. The CDR3 here is CASSPQPDRAGEQYF. The CDR3 DNA follows: TGTGCCAGCTCACCTCAGCCGGACAGGGCGGGCGAGCAGTACTTC.

The chain has TRBV9 and TRBJ2-3, with 7 bases fitting TRBD2. This CDR3 region has 13 residues. V lost 3 bases to trimming and J lost 5 bases; unmatched junction nucleotides: 3. Germline loops: CDR1 SGDLS, CDR2 YYNGEE. In DNA, the CDR3 is TGTGCCAGCAGCGGGGTAGCGGGAGATACGCAGTATTTT. Residues: CASSGVAGDTQYF. Supplemented by reference TRBV9 and TRBJ2-3, the full variable domain reads DSGVTQTPKHLITATGQRVTLRCSPRSGDLSVYWYQQSLDQGLQFLIQYYNGEERAKGNILERFSAQQFPDLHSELNLSSLELGDSALYFCASSGVAGDTQYFGPGTRLTVL.

The V and J genes are TRBV6-5 and TRBJ1-1; D call uncertain. Looked up from germline, CDR1 is MNHEY and CDR2 is SVGAGI. V was cut by 8 bases and J by 4 bases, with 17 bases left in between. The CDR3 has 14 amino acids. This CDR3 reads CASARGPSSTEAFF. In DNA, the CDR3 is TGTGCCAGCGCCCGGGGTCCCTCTAGCACTGAAGCTTTCTTT.

For this clone: One end of the junction fails to match germline, which may point to a read error. In DNA form, the CDR3 reads TGTTCCAGCAGTCGAACCCTCGTCGGGAATTTGTACGAGCAGTACTTC. Its protein product is CSSSRTLVGNLYEQYF. This rearrangement joins TRBV7-9 to TRBJ2-7, with D perhaps matching TRBD2 (5 bases). This CDR3 has 16 residues. CDR1 is SEHNR and CDR2 is FQNEAQ in the germline V gene (reference sequence).

The sample holds one count of this clone. V is TRBV19 and J is TRBJ2-1, with 8 bases that match TRBD2. J lost 6 bases, V lost 3 bases, and 7 bases had no gene match. The CDR3 totals 15 residues. Germline values: CDR1 LNHDA, CDR2 SQIVND (reference sequence). The CDR3 coding sequence is TGTGCCAGTAGTATGAGCGGGAGCGGCATCAATGAGCAGTTCTTC. This encodes CASSMSGSGINEQFF.

The chain joins TRBV7-3 to TRBJ1-1; D possibly corresponds to TRBD1 (5 bases). The V gene lost 6 bases and the J gene lost 1 base, with 9 bases spanning the gap. The CDR3 loop spans 13 amino acids. Germline V gene sequence: CDR1 SGHTA, CDR2 FQGTGA. DNA for the CDR3: TGTGCCAGCAGTTGGGGCACGAACACTGAAGCTTTCTTT. It encodes CASSWGTNTEAFF.

The chain recombines TRBV28 with TRBJ1-2; D call uncertain. The germline CDR1 and CDR2 sequences are MDHEN and SYDVKM. Trimming left V 7 bases short and J 1 base short, with 7 bases between. The CDR3 is made up of 12 amino acids. The CDR3 DNA is TGTGCCAGCACACACGTTAACTATGGCTACACCTTC. Translation: CASTHVNYGYTF.

The chain couples TRBV7-9 to TRBJ2-3, with D possibly TRBD1 on 5 matching bases. In germline, CDR1 is SEHNR, CDR2 FQNEAQ (reference sequence). Trimming left V 0 bases short and J 0 bases short, with 10 bases between. The CDR3 has 16 amino acids. CDR3 nucleotides: TGTGCCAGCAGCTTAGCGATCAGGGCTAGCACAGATACGCAGTATTTT. Translation gives CASSLAIRASTDTQYF.

This clone has just one count. V and J are TRBV6-1 and TRBJ2-4; TRBD1 might be the D (6 bases). CDR3 size: 14 residues. Trimming pared 0 bases from V and 12 bases from J, leaving 15 bases between. Germline loops: CDR1 MNHNS, CDR2 SASEGT. DNA of the CDR3: TGTGCCAGCAGTGAAGCGCTTCTTTCGGACAGTCAGTACTTC. This sequence encodes CASSEALLSDSQYF.

The chain carries TRBV29-1 and TRBJ1-1; the D gene is possibly TRBD1 (6 bases). Germline CDR1 SQVTM, CDR2 ANQGSEA. Trimming removed 2 bases at V and 3 bases at J, with 7 bases between. The CDR3 covers 12 residues. In DNA form, the CDR3 reads TGCAGCGTTGAAAAGGGGGACACTGAAGCTTTCTTT. Translation gives CSVEKGDTEAFF.

The chain has TRBV9 and TRBJ2-5; 10 bases match TRBD2. Trimming took 4 bases from V and 2 from J; bases not matched to a gene: 11. Germline V CDR1 and CDR2: SGDLS, YYNGEE. This CDR3 has 17 residues. The CDR3 DNA sequence: TGTGCCAGCAGCCACCCTTCCGGACTAGCGGCTCAAGAGACCCAGTACTTC. Translated: CASSHPSGLAAQETQYF.

The chain employs TRBV27 and TRBJ2-7; 7 bases align to TRBD2. Germline V gives CDR1 MNHEY, CDR2 SMNVEV (reference sequence). The length of the CDR3 is 13 residues. Losses at the gene ends were 3 bases for V and 3 bases for J; bases not matched to a gene: 2. The CDR3 is CASSLASGYEQYF. The CDR3 coding sequence is TGTGCCAGCAGTTTGGCTAGCGGCTACGAGCAGTACTTC.

This clone was found once. This chain uses TRBV11-2 with TRBJ2-2; no clear D gene. This CDR3 contains 15 residues. With 1 base removed from V and 0 bases from J, the gap between germline ends came to 6 bases. Per the germline V gene, CDR1 is SGHAT and CDR2 is FQNNGV. CDR3 nucleotides: TGTGCCAGCAGCTTAGTTCAGACGAACACCGGGGAGCTGTTTTTT. Its protein is CASSLVQTNTGELFF. Using reference TRBV11-2 and TRBJ2-2 for the parts outside the CDR3, the full variable domain is EAGVAQSPRYKIIEKRQSVAFWCNPISGHATLYWYQQILGQGPKLLIQFQNNGVVDDSQLPKDRFSAERLKGVDSTLKIQPAKLEDSAVYLCASSLVQTNTGELFFGEGSRLTVL.

The chain uses TRBV6-5 and TRBJ2-5, with TRBD2 matching 11 bases. V was clipped by 2 bases and J by 1 base; unmatched bases: 3. Germline lookup yields CDR1 MNHEY and CDR2 SVGAGI. The length of the CDR3 is 16 residues. CDR3 in amino acids: CASSYGSGRVQETQYF. CDR3 DNA: TGTGCCAGCAGTTACGGTAGCGGGAGGGTCCAAGAGACCCAGTACTTC.

Note on this clone: An end of the junction differs from the germline gene, which may be a read error. The chain employs TRBV5-1 and TRBJ1-2, with a weak D call TRBD1 (5 bases). Germline CDR1 SGHRS, CDR2 YFSETQ. The CDR3 loop spans 15 amino acids. CDR3 region: CASSLAGGTDYDYTF. In DNA, the CDR3 is TGCGCCAGCAGCTTGGCCGGGGGGACGGACTATGACTACACCTTC.

The rearrangement links TRBV30 to TRBJ2-2; D perhaps matches TRBD2 (5 bases). V lost 2 bases, J lost 0 bases, and 10 bases lay in between. The CDR3 has 15 amino acids. Germline V gene sequence: CDR1 GTSNPN, CDR2 SVGIG (reference sequence). CDR3 amino acids: CAWSIGEPNTGELFF. The CDR3 coding sequence is TGTGCCTGGAGTATCGGGGAGCCGAACACCGGGGAGCTGTTTTTT.

This clone was seen more than once but under ten times. J is TRBJ2-2 and V is TRBV12-5; possible D gene TRBD1, 6 bases. Germline assignment: CDR1 LGHNT and CDR2 FRNRAP. The CDR3 sequence is 16 residues long. Trimming removed 3 bases at V and 1 base at J, with 12 bases between. CDR3 DNA sequence: TGTGCTAGTGGTTTTCCCAGGGGCCTGAACACCGGGGAGCTGTTTTTT. It yields the protein CASGFPRGLNTGELFF.

This chain connects TRBV4-2 to TRBJ1-5, with 9 bases that match TRBD1. CDR1 is LGHNA and CDR2 is YNFKEQ in the germline V gene. This CDR3 contains 16 residues. The V segment lost 0 bases and the J segment 9 bases; nucleotides outside the gene matches: 9. CDR3 protein: CASSQDGTGWRLPQHF. The CDR3 DNA follows: TGTGCCAGCAGCCAAGACGGGACAGGGTGGCGGCTGCCCCAGCATTTT.